The 14 T cell receptor beta chains reported below all come from one sample, sequenced in a study of blood T cell repertoires in COVID-19. Only in-frame clones appear in the TCRdb table, and some are missing; sequencing was by immunoSEQ multiplex PCR. The sample lists under 300,000 clones; around nine tenths were seen once. Specimen: peripheral blood. Receptors were obtained from a woman in her seventies with active or convalescent COVID-19.

This clone showed up just a few times. V usage is TRBV7-2 and J usage is TRBJ2-5; the match to TRBD1 covers 8 bases. Unmatched junction bases numbered 11, after V lost 7 bases and J lost 7 bases. Germline V gene data show CDR1 as SGHTA and CDR2 as FQGNSA. The CDR3 runs 14 residues. CDR3 protein: CASTLGQVEGTQYF. The CDR3 DNA reads as TGTGCCAGCACTCTGGGACAGGTCGAGGGGACCCAGTACTTC.

The table lists this clone with a count of one. The CDR3 DNA reads as TGTGCCAGCAGTTACCGGGGGGCCCCTCTCTATGGCTACACCTTC. Encoded protein: CASSYRGAPLYGYTF. The chain links TRBV6-5 to TRBJ1-2, with a tentative D call TRBD1 (6 bases). Germline loops: CDR1 MNHEY, CDR2 SVGAGI. Trimming shortened V by 2 bases and J by 4 bases, and 14 bases separated the two germline ends. The CDR3 has 15 amino acids.

The V call is TRBV15, the J call TRBJ2-6; a possible D gene is TRBD2 (7 bases). There are 18 residues in the CDR3. Germline V gives CDR1 LNHNV, CDR2 YYDKDF (reference sequence). Trimming cost V 2 bases and J 0 bases, with 14 bases left between them. The CDR3 region has the DNA TGTGCCACCAGCAGAACGAGGGGGAGGGTCTCTGGGGCCAACGTCCTGACTTTC. It encodes CATSRTRGRVSGANVLTF.

The chain joins TRBV3-1 (or the pseudogene TRBV3-2) to TRBJ1-1, with D perhaps TRBD1 (5 bases). Germline CDR1 reads LGHDT; CDR2 reads YNNKEL (reference sequence). V was trimmed by 5 bases and J by 7 bases, leaving 14 bases between them. The CDR3 runs to 13 residues. The CDR3 coding sequence is TGTGCCAGCAGCTGGACGGGGGGAGGTGAAGCTTTCTTT. Translation: CASSWTGGGEAFF.

The chain employs TRBV9 and TRBJ1-1; 7 positions agree with TRBD1. In germline, CDR1 is SGDLS, CDR2 YYNGEE. V lost 4 bases and J lost 0; bases outside the gene matches: 3. There are 14 residues in the CDR3. CDR3 nucleotide sequence: TGTGCCAGCAGCTTCGGGACAGTGAACACTGAAGCTTTCTTT. Translation gives CASSFGTVNTEAFF.

This chain joins TRBV27 and TRBJ1-1; TRBD1 aligns across 7 bases. CDR1 is MNHEY and CDR2 is SMNVEV in the germline V gene (reference sequence). The CDR3 totals 14 residues. The ends lost 4 bases at V and 1 base at J; junction bases unmatched: 3. This CDR3 is CASSWDSSNTEAFF. In nucleotides, the CDR3 is TGTGCCAGCAGTTGGGACAGTTCGAACACTGAAGCTTTCTTT.

The chain employs TRBV29-1 and TRBJ2-2; D is ambiguous. The CDR3 totals 15 residues. V was clipped by 1 base and J by 4 bases, with 13 bases between them. Looked up from germline, CDR1 is SQVTM and CDR2 is ANQGSEA. The CDR3 region has the DNA TGCAGCGTTGAAGGGCTATCCCCAGGCACCGGGGAGCTGTTTTTT. It yields the protein CSVEGLSPGTGELFF.

The chain has TRBV18 and TRBJ2-3; 14 nucleotides align to TRBD2. Looked up from germline, CDR1 is KGHSH and CDR2 is LQKENI. There are 16 residues in the CDR3. V lost 6 bases, J lost 2 bases, and 4 bases stayed unmatched. In DNA, the CDR3 is TGTGCCAGCTCCGGGACTAGCGGGGGCTACACAGATACGCAGTATTTT. Its protein is CASSGTSGGYTDTQYF.

The gene calls are TRBV12-3 or TRBV12-4 and TRBJ2-1; 8 positions match TRBD2. After removal of 5 bases from V and 15 bases from J, the junction contained 12 bases not matched to a gene. The CDR3 has 13 amino acids. CDR3 nucleotides: TGTGCCAGCAGTCCCGGGACTAGGGCCAGGCCGTTCTTC. Its translation is CASSPGTRARPFF.

Only one count was recorded for this clone. V usage is TRBV4-3 and J usage is TRBJ2-7; weak D call: TRBD2 (6 bases). This CDR3 spans 13 amino acids. Germline V gives CDR1 LGHNA, CDR2 YSLEER. Trimming shortened V by 4 bases and J by 3 bases, and 10 bases separated the two germline ends. CDR3 nucleotide sequence: TGCGCCAGCAGCCGGGGAGGAAGCTACGAGCAGTACTTC. It translates to CASSRGGSYEQYF.

This sequence joins TRBV27 and TRBJ2-7; D perhaps matches TRBD1 (5 bases). Looked up from germline, CDR1 is MNHEY and CDR2 is SMNVEV (reference sequence). Trimming removed 10 bases at V and 4 bases at J, with 20 bases between. The CDR3 runs to 14 residues. The DNA of the CDR3 is TGTGCCACCGGAGACAGTCATCCGTTTTACGAGCAGTACTTC. It codes for CATGDSHPFYEQYF.

Only a few counts were recorded for this clone. This sequence joins TRBV4-1 and TRBJ1-1, with no clear D. V was clipped by 7 bases and J by 5 bases, with 14 bases between them. This CDR3 is 13 amino acids long. Germline CDR1 MGHRA, CDR2 YSYEKL. DNA for the CDR3: TGCGCCAGCAAAGAGGGCGCCTATACTGAAGCTTTCTTT. This sequence encodes CASKEGAYTEAFF.

This chain joins TRBV9 and TRBJ1-1; unclear D gene. This CDR3 has 12 residues. The germline gives CDR1 SGDLS, CDR2 YYNGEE. V was clipped by 3 bases and J by 2 bases, with 5 bases between them. CDR3 DNA: TGTGCCAGCAGCGCCTTAAACACTGAAGCTTTCTTT. This translates into CASSALNTEAFF.

The chain combines TRBV7-3 with TRBJ1-2; D is possibly TRBD1 (5 bases). This CDR3 contains 15 residues. The V gene lost 1 base and the J gene lost 8 bases, with 17 bases spanning the gap. CDR1 is SGHTA and CDR2 is FQGTGA in the germline V gene. CDR3 coding DNA: TGTGCCAGCAGCTTAAACCAGAGGGGAGGAGGCGGCTACACCTTC. This translates into CASSLNQRGGGGYTF.